The rows below give T cell receptor beta chains drawn from one sample of a study of Graves' ophthalmopathy and Graves' hyperthyroidism. TCRdb independently ran MiXCR on the multiplex PCR reads; one entry per CDR3 protein. The profile shows 350,000 to 400,000 distinct CDR3 sequences, 15% to 17% of them singletons. The material sequenced was peripheral blood. The origin of the receptors is a woman aged 18-35 years with stable Graves' hyperthyroidism. CDR3s include the opening cysteine and the closing phenylalanine or tryptophan. A D gene is named only where the DNA matches it firmly. Where a row states a size, it is once, few, many or the class of an expanded clone; other rows omit it.

many	TRBD1	TRBV19	TRBJ1-1	CASSPGTGETEAFF	TGTGCCAGTAGTCCCGGGACAGGGGAAACTGAAGCTTTCTTT
many	-	TRBV24-1	TRBJ1-2	CATSDPGRGGYTF	TGTGCCACCAGTGATCCGGGCCGCGGGGGCTACACCTTC
many	-	TRBV11-2	TRBJ1-2	CASSSDTKTGYGYTF	TGTGCCAGCAGCTCCGACACCAAAACGGGCTATGGCTACACCTTC
-	TRBD1	TRBV6-5	TRBJ1-1	CASSYSKLGTGYAEACF	TGCGCCAGCAGTTACTCGAAATTAGGGACAGGGTATGCTGAAGCTTGCTTT
many	-	TRBV6-5	TRBJ2-2	CASSSDPYTGELFF	TGTGCCAGCAGTTCTGACCCGTACACCGGGGAGCTGTTTTTT
many	-	TRBV15	TRBJ2-7	CATSRGQNYEQYF	TGTGCCACCAGCAGAGGTCAGAACTACGAGCAGTACTTC
many	-	TRBV2	TRBJ1-5	CASSYAGAWQPQHF	TGTGCCAGCAGTTACGCGGGGGCATGGCAGCCCCAGCATTTT
many	TRBD1	TRBV12-5	TRBJ1-1	CASDLGQKNTEAFF	TGTGCTAGTGATTTGGGACAGAAGAACACTGAAGCTTTCTTT
-	-	TRBV28	TRBJ1-2	CASGKGPRGYTF	TGTGCCAGCGGAAAGGGACCTCGGGGCTACACCTTC
many	TRBD1	TRBV20-1	TRBJ1-1	CSANTGVNTEAFF	TGCAGTGCTAATACAGGGGTGAACACTGAAGCTTTCTTT
many	-	TRBV7-9	TRBJ1-2	CASSSSRYGYTF	TGTGCCAGCAGCTCATCGCGGTATGGCTACACCTTC
many	-	TRBV6-2/TRBV6-3	TRBJ1-1	CASREPDRGNTEAFF	TGTGCCAGCAGAGAGCCGGACCGCGGGAACACTGAAGCTTTCTTT
many	-	TRBV28	TRBJ2-7	CASIGRYSYEQYF	TGTGCCAGCATAGGGCGTTACTCCTACGAGCAGTACTTC
many	-	TRBV5-6	TRBJ1-1	CASSLKSGDTEAFF	TGTGCCAGCAGCTTGAAGTCCGGGGACACTGAAGCTTTCTTT
-	-	TRBV4-1	TRBJ1-5	CASSQGLEEPQHF	TGCGCCAGCAGCCAAGGGCTCGAGGAGCCCCAGCATTTT
many	-	TRBV12-3/TRBV12-4	TRBJ1-5	CASSSLKGGLLSNQPQHF	TGTGCCAGCAGTTCCCTAAAGGGGGGGCTCCTAAGCAATCAGCCCCAGCATTTT
many	-	TRBV12-3/TRBV12-4	TRBJ2-2	CASSLLVGQTGELFF	TGTGCCAGCAGTTTACTAGTTGGACAGACCGGGGAGCTGTTTTTT
many	-	TRBV6-1	TRBJ2-7	CASSERGDASYEQYF	TGTGCCAGCAGTGAAAGGGGGGACGCTTCCTACGAGCAGTACTTC
many	-	TRBV12-3/TRBV12-4	TRBJ1-1	CASSLIGGPTEAFF	TGTGCCAGCAGTTTAATAGGAGGGCCCACTGAAGCTTTCTTT
many	TRBD2	TRBV12-3/TRBV12-4	TRBJ2-7	CASSQHGGAGYEQYF	TGTGCCAGCAGTCAGCACGGGGGGGCCGGGTACGAGCAGTACTTC
many	-	TRBV2	TRBJ2-5	CASVPGSGFGETQYF	TGTGCCAGCGTTCCAGGTTCCGGGTTTGGAGAGACCCAGTACTTC
many	-	TRBV19	TRBJ1-2	CASSMPGRDYGYTF	TGTGCCAGTAGTATGCCGGGGCGTGACTATGGCTACACCTTC
many	-	TRBV7-2	TRBJ2-2	CASSLLPNTGELFF	TGTGCCAGCAGCTTACTCCCGAACACCGGGGAGCTGTTTTTT
-	TRBD2	TRBV12-3/TRBV12-4	TRBJ2-3	CASTFTTSGGTDTQYF	TGTGCCAGCACCTTCACGACTAGCGGGGGTACAGATACGCAGTATTTT
few	-	TRBV11-3	TRBJ2-7	CASTHQAAVYEQYF	TGTGCCAGCACCCACCAAGCCGCGGTCTACGAGCAGTACTTC
few	-	TRBV3-1	TRBJ1-2	CASSQEGRRGYTF	TGTGCCAGCAGCCAAGAAGGCCGCCGTGGCTACACCTTC
many	-	TRBV19	TRBJ1-3	CASSLSFDGNTIYF	TGTGCCAGTAGTTTGTCTTTCGATGGAAACACCATATATTTT
many	-	TRBV6-2/TRBV6-3	TRBJ1-1	CASSYLTLNTEAFF	TGTGCCAGCAGTTATCTGACCCTCAACACTGAAGCTTTCTTT
many	TRBD2	TRBV20-1	TRBJ2-2	CSAFSGGATGELFF	TGCAGTGCTTTTAGCGGGGGGGCGACCGGGGAGCTGTTTTTT
many	TRBD2	TRBV7-8	TRBJ2-2	CASSSQRRGVTNTGELFF	TGTGCCAGCAGCTCCCAGCGCCGGGGGGTTACAAACACCGGGGAGCTGTTTTTT
many	-	TRBV2	TRBJ2-5	CASSVQHQETQYF	TGTGCCAGCAGTGTACAGCACCAAGAGACCCAGTACTTC
many	-	TRBV12-3/TRBV12-4	TRBJ1-2	CASSQKIWHGYTF	TGTGCCAGCAGTCAGAAGATTTGGCATGGCTACACCTTC
-	TRBD1	TRBV6-5	TRBJ2-7	CASSYSMVRQGSYEQYF	TGTGCCAGCAGTTACTCGATGGTAAGACAGGGCTCCTACGAGCAGTACTTC
many	TRBD2	TRBV20-1	TRBJ2-5	CSAVGTSGAQETQYF	TGCAGTGCTGTTGGGACTAGCGGTGCCCAAGAGACCCAGTACTTC
many	TRBD1	TRBV6-1	TRBJ1-1	CASRVTGTGNTEAFF	TGTGCCAGCAGAGTTACCGGGACAGGGAACACTGAAGCTTTCTTT
-	TRBD1	TRBV19	TRBJ1-1	CASTTTGSYTDAFF	TGTGCCAGTACCACGACAGGGAGTTACACTGATGCTTTCTTT
-	-	TRBV20-1	TRBJ1-5	CSATKTVNQPQHF	TGCAGTGCTACCAAGACAGTAAATCAGCCCCAGCATTTT
many	-	TRBV5-1	TRBJ1-5	CASSLDHAPNQPQHF	TGCGCCAGCAGCTTGGACCACGCGCCCAATCAGCCCCAGCATTTT
many	-	TRBV19	TRBJ1-2	CASSIAVGYTF	TGTGCCAGTAGTATAGCAGTGGGCTACACCTTC
many	TRBD1	TRBV28	TRBJ2-7	CASSLLRDRPSQYF	TGTGCCAGCAGTTTACTTAGGGACAGACCGTCGCAGTACTTC
many	-	TRBV20-1	TRBJ2-7	CSARDGEVGLVHEQYF	TGCAGTGCTAGAGATGGGGAGGTGGGGCTCGTCCACGAGCAGTACTTC
many	-	TRBV14	TRBJ1-2	CASSQGAANYGYTF	TGTGCCAGCAGCCAAGGCGCAGCCAACTATGGCTACACCTTC
many	-	TRBV6-1	TRBJ2-5	CASSDSVASYQETQYF	TGTGCCAGCAGTGATTCGGTCGCCTCGTACCAAGAGACCCAGTACTTC
-	TRBD2	TRBV7-8	TRBJ2-2	CASSPLTSGLPRELFF	TGTGCCAGCAGCCCCCTGACTAGCGGGCTCCCCCGGGAGCTGTTTTTT
many	-	TRBV6-1	TRBJ2-7	CASRSTGSGEQYF	TGTGCCAGCAGGAGCACAGGGAGCGGCGAGCAGTACTTC
many	-	TRBV12-3/TRBV12-4	TRBJ1-5	CASALSGDSNQPQHF	TGTGCCAGCGCCTTATCAGGGGATAGCAATCAGCCCCAGCATTTT
many	-	TRBV2	TRBJ1-5	CASTRLGEDNQPQHF	TGTGCCAGCACCCGACTGGGAGAAGACAATCAGCCCCAGCATTTT
many	TRBD1	TRBV20-1	TRBJ1-1	CSAHQGGALNTEAFF	TGCAGTGCTCATCAGGGGGGGGCCTTGAACACTGAAGCTTTCTTT
many	-	TRBV19	TRBJ1-1	CASSMWNTEAFF	TGTGCCAGTAGTATGTGGAACACTGAAGCTTTCTTT
-	TRBD1	TRBV12-5	TRBJ1-5	CASGPGQGNQPQHF	TGTGCTAGCGGACCGGGACAGGGCAATCAGCCCCAGCATTTT
many	-	TRBV6-2/TRBV6-3	TRBJ1-1	CASTLPILNTEAFF	TGTGCCAGCACCCTTCCCATATTGAACACTGAAGCTTTCTTT
many	TRBD2	TRBV29-1	TRBJ2-5	CSATGLAGETQYF	TGCAGCGCCACCGGACTAGCGGGGGAGACCCAGTACTTC
few	TRBD2	TRBV28	TRBJ2-5	CASSSSGRARETQYF	TGTGCCAGCAGTTCTAGCGGGAGGGCCCGGGAGACCCAGTACTTC
many	TRBD1	TRBV6-1	TRBJ1-5	CASSLRQGSGNQPQHF	TGTGCCAGCTCCCTAAGACAGGGGTCGGGCAATCAGCCCCAGCATTTT
many	TRBD1	TRBV12-3/TRBV12-4	TRBJ1-2	CASRSPTGEDGYTF	TGTGCCAGCAGATCTCCGACAGGGGAGGATGGCTACACCTTC
-	-	TRBV6-1	TRBJ2-7	CASSAQGRYEQYF	TGTGCCAGCAGTGCACAGGGGAGGTACGAGCAGTACTTC
once	-	TRBV6-1	TRBJ1-1	CASRPTLIRGGTEAFF	TGTGCCAGCAGACCTACCCTGATCCGGGGGGGGACTGAAGCTTTCTTT
many	TRBD1	TRBV2	TRBJ2-7	CASSNPGQDYKTYEQYF	TGTGCCAGCAGTAACCCGGGACAGGACTACAAAACCTACGAGCAGTACTTC
many	-	TRBV12-3/TRBV12-4	TRBJ1-1	CASSFIGGEVEAFF	TGTGCCAGCAGTTTTATAGGGGGAGAGGTTGAAGCTTTCTTT